This T cell receptor (beta chain) is from a study of beta chain features in type 1 diabetes. Details on this clone: The target antigen is unknown.

Reverse transcription of all isolated RNA meant that expressed TCRB transcripts were sequenced. Sequencing of naive, central memory and regulatory T cell samples gave an average of approximately 3.8 million reads. Profiling relied on immunoSEQ multiplex PCR, and the TCRdb table lists in-frame clones only, not all of them. The sample lists 640,000 or so clones, 13% occurring once. Findings and limits, study-wide: Naive, central memory and Treg TCRB repertoires seemed to resemble each other more closely in patients than they did in healthy donors. In every one of the four CD4+ subsets, TCRB CDR3s were moderately but significantly shorter in Type 1 diabetes patients. PCR might show a preference for shorter templates, equally across patients and controls. Individuals with type 1 diabetes displayed fewer insertions and more deletions at VDJ junctions.

The sequenced sample was naive CD4+ T cells from blood. The source is a man aged 18 to 30 with type 1 diabetes.

CDR3 region: CASSEYLNTEAFF. CDR3 in DNA: TGTGCCAGCAGTGAATACCTCAACACTGAAGCTTTCTTT. The chain joins TRBV25-1 to TRBJ1-1; D gene unclear. The CDR3 totals 13 residues. V was clipped by 0 bases and J by 2 bases, with 4 bases between them. Germline CDR1 reads MGHDK; CDR2 reads SYGVNS.